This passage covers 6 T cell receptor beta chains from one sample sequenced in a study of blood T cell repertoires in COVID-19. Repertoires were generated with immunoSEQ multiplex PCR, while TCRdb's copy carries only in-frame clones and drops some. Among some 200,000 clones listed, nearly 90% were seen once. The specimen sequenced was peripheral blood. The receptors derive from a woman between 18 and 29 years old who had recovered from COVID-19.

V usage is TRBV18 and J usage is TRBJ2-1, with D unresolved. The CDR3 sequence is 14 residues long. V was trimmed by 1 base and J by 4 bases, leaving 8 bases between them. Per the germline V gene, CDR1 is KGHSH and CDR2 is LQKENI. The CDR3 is CASSPLGRYNEQFF. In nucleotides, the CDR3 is TGTGCCAGCTCACCACTAGGCAGGTACAATGAGCAGTTCTTC.

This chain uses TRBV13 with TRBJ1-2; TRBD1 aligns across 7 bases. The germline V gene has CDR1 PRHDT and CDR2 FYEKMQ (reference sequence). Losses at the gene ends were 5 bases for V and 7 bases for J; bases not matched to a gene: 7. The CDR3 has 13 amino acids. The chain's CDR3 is CASSPTGESGYTF. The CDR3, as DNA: TGTGCCAGCAGCCCCACAGGGGAGAGTGGCTACACCTTC. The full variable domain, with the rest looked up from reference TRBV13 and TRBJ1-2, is AAGVIQSPRHLIKEKRETATLKCYPIPRHDTVYWYQQGPGQDPQFLISFYEKMQSDKGSIPDRFSAQQFSDYHSELNMSSLELGDSALYFCASSPTGESGYTFGSGTRLTVV.

The DNA for the CDR3 is TGTGCCAGCAGCGGGGGGGACTTCCTCCTCTATGGCTACACCTTC. It translates to CASSGGDFLLYGYTF. This rearrangement joins TRBV7-9 to TRBJ1-2; D is perhaps TRBD1 (5 bases). CDR3 size: 15 residues. Trimming stripped 5 bases from V and 4 bases from J, with 17 bases between. Looked up from germline, CDR1 is SEHNR and CDR2 is FQNEAQ (reference sequence).

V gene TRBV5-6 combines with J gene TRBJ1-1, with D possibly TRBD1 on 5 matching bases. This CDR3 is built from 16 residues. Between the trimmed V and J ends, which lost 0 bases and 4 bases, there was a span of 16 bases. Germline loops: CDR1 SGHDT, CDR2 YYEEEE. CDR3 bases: TGTGCCAGCAGCTTGGGTCCCCCAACGCAGGGCACTGAAGCTTTCTTT. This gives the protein CASSLGPPTQGTEAFF.

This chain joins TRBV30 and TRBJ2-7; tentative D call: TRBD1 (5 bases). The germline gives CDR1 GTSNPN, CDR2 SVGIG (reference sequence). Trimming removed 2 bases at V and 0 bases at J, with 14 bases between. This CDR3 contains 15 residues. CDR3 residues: CAWSLDQTVSYEQYF. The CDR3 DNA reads TGTGCCTGGAGTCTCGATCAGACAGTCTCCTACGAGCAGTACTTC.

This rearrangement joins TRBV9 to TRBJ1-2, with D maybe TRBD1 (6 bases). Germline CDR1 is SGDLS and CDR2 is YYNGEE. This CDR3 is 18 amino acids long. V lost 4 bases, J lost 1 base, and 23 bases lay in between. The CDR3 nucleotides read TGTGCCAGCAGCCCGTCGAGTAGGGCGGGGGGCGATAACTATGGCTACACCTTC. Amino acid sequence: CASSPSSRAGGDNYGYTF.